The sequence of this T cell receptor beta chain was determined in a study of cytomegalovirus exposure and HLA in healthy donors. For the study at large: An analysis done earlier identified about 120 million unique TCR beta sequences from about 179 million T cells. The study's findings and limits: A later analysis linked a missense DCLRE1C variant to TCR beta V- and J-gene trimming. Association of 16,951 TCR beta sequences with HLA alleles was found at 0.05 false discovery rate in a later analysis.

The PCR ran on 60 Vbeta and 13 Jbeta primers. The repertoire was sequenced with immunoSEQ multiplex PCR; TCRdb's copy has only in-frame clones and lacks some. Of approximately 150,000 clones in the sample, roughly three quarters were seen once. Concerning this clone itself: Its antigen is undetermined.

V lost 0 bases and J 0 bases, leaving 9 bases between the germline ends. Germline CDR1 is SGDLS and CDR2 is YYNGEE. The CDR3 extends over 15 amino acids. Donors were nominally healthy when sampled, though unrecorded immune exposures were likely. The rearrangement uses TRBV9 and TRBJ2-5; weak D call: TRBD2 (5 bases). The sample was PBMCs. The clonotype originates from a man aged 60 to 75 in good health and CMV-seronegative. In nucleotides, the CDR3 is TGTGCCAGCAGCGTAGGGGAGTGGTACCAAGAGACCCAGTACTTC. Protein product: CASSVGEWYQETQYF.